This T cell receptor (beta chain) comes out of a study of blood T cell repertoires in COVID-19. Looking at the study overall: Material from acute and convalescent COVID-19 was sourced from the United States, Italy and Spain. From T cells, B-cell-depleted T cells, or PBMCs came the material, which was cDNA or gDNA.

Trimming took off 7 bases at V and 4 bases at J, with 7 bases between the two ends. Germline CDR1 reads SQVTM; CDR2 reads ANQGSEA. The CDR3 is made up of 10 amino acids. Per the study methods: Reference gene primer amplification gave nucleated cell count estimates. Measured with immunoSEQ multiplex PCR; TCRdb has only the in-frame clones, and not every one. Clonal size and the V and J genes are those of that table, whereas D and trimming came from the DNA. The top ten clones hold about 0.26% of a sample with around 620,000 clones, 70% to 90% of them seen once. The rearrangement links TRBV29-1 to TRBJ1-1, with a possible D match to TRBD1 (5 bases). The origin of this receptor is a woman aged 18-29 years with acute or convalescent COVID-19. The material sequenced was peripheral blood. CDR3 nucleotides: TGCAGCGGCGGGGCCACTGAAGCTTTCTTT. This encodes CSGGATEAFF.